This TCR beta chain came from a study of T cell changes during pregnancy in multiple sclerosis. Measured with immunoSEQ multiplex PCR; TCRdb has only the in-frame clones, and not every one. The sample holds approximately 88,000 clones, approximately 95% seen once. This clonotype was obtained from a female donor with multiple sclerosis, enrolled in a pregnancy study. The source was peripheral blood, collected in the first trimester of pregnancy.

Written as DNA, the CDR3 is TGTGCCAGCAGCTCCCCCGGGTGGGCGGGGGTCGAGCAGTACTTC. Protein sequence: CASSSPGWAGVEQYF. The V gene is TRBV5-4, the J gene TRBJ2-7; 7 bases agree with TRBD2. This CDR3 spans 15 amino acids. V was clipped by 3 bases and J by 6 bases; unmatched bases: 12. CDR1 and CDR2 from the germline V gene are SGHNT and YYREEE (reference sequence).